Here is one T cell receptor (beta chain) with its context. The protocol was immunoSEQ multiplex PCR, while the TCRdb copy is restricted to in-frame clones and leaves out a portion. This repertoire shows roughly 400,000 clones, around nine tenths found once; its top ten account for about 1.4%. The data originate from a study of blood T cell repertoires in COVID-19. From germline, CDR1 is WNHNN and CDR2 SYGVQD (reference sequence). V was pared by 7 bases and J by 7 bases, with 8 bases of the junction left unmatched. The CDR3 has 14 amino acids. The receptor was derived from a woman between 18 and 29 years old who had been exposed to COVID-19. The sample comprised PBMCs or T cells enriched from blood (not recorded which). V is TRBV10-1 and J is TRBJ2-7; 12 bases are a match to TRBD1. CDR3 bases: TGCGCCAGCAAACCGGGACAGGGGGCAGGGGAGCAGTACTTC. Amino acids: CASKPGQGAGEQYF.